The source of this T cell receptor beta chain is a study of T-cell memory formation after mild COVID-19. The V gene lost 3 bases and the J gene lost 5 bases, with 14 bases spanning the gap. The CDR3 consists of 14 residues. Germline V gene sequence: CDR1 SGHKS, CDR2 YYEKEE (reference sequence). Constant-segment primers served in 5'RACE that generated TCR alpha and TCR beta cDNA libraries bearing sample barcodes and UMIs. TCRdb reprocessed the 5' RACE reads with MiXCR, giving one entry per CDR3 protein. The sample has about 360,000 distinct CDR3 sequences; around 13% are singletons. The rearrangement uses TRBV5-5 and TRBJ2-5; D may be TRBD1 (6 bases). Sequencing was performed on PBMCs or a T cell subset sorted from them (not recorded which). The origin of this receptor is a man younger than 35 who had mild COVID-19 (a few samples of this study predate the infection). Cell type and time point are not known. The CDR3 is CASSSITGWETQYF. The CDR3 region has the DNA TGTGCCAGCAGCTCAATCACAGGGTGGGAGACCCAGTACTTC.